This TCR beta chain is drawn from a study of immune evolution from preneoplasia to lung adenocarcinoma. Sequenced by immunoSEQ multiplex PCR; TCRdb stores in-frame clones only, minus some. Found here are some 2,500 clones, under 85% of them singletons; the top ten hold 3.5%. Germline loops: CDR1 LGHNA, CDR2 YNFKEQ. Trimming took off 4 bases at V and 3 bases at J, with 13 bases between the two ends. CDR3 length equals 15 residues. The sequenced sample consisted of FFPE adjacent normal lung tissue. This TCR came from a person aged 80 or over with lung adenocarcinoma. The gene calls are TRBV4-2 and TRBJ2-1, with D possibly called TRBD1 or TRBD2 (5 bases each). For the CDR3, the DNA is TGTGCCAGCAGCCTCGCCGGGACGCTCTACAATGAGCAGTTCTTC. Encoded protein: CASSLAGTLYNEQFF.